The 6 T cell receptor beta chains listed next were all sequenced from one sample in a study of blood T cells in healthy people across ages. Sample-barcoded 5' priming and a J-beta primer mix drove a second PCR of roughly 7 to 11 cycles. TCRdb reprocessed the 5' RACE reads via MiXCR and lists one record per CDR3 protein. The sample carries about 1.5 million distinct CDR3 sequences, approximately 38% recorded once. Material for sequencing was blood. Receptors originate from a young woman in good health.

V and J are TRBV10-3 and TRBJ1-6; no reliable D call. CDR3 size: 16 residues. V lost 3 bases, J lost 9 bases, and 18 bases lay in between. Germline CDR1 and CDR2: ENHRY and SYGVKD. CDR3 coding DNA: TGTGCCATCAGTGAAAATAGTCCGGTTACAAGTTCACCCCTCCACTTT. Translation gives CAISENSPVTSSPLHF.

This clonotype has only a few counts. V usage is TRBV10-3 and J usage is TRBJ2-7, with D perhaps TRBD2 (6 bases). The germline V gene encodes CDR1 ENHRY and CDR2 SYGVKD. Trimming removed 0 bases at V and 4 bases at J, with 13 bases between. The CDR3 sequence is 15 residues long. CDR3 in amino acids: CAISESGGKRYEQYF. CDR3 sequence (DNA): TGTGCCATCAGTGAGTCAGGAGGGAAGAGGTACGAGCAGTACTTC.

In its sample, this clonotype was seen a few times. The chain carries TRBV3-1 and TRBJ1-2; maybe TRBD1 (5 bases). The V and J ends lost 1 base and 5 bases respectively, with 14 bases between them. There are 15 residues in the CDR3. CDR1 is LGHDT, CDR2 YNNKEL, per germline (reference sequence). Here the CDR3 reads CASSQGTLGVYGYTF. The CDR3 nucleotides read TGTGCCAGCAGCCAAGGGACCCTAGGGGTATATGGCTACACCTTC.

The chain combines TRBV6-1 with TRBJ1-2, with a weak D call TRBD1 (6 bases). The germline V and J ends were trimmed by 7 bases and 5 bases, with 20 bases remaining between them. Per germline, CDR1 MNHNS and CDR2 SASEGT. CDR3 length equals 15 residues. This chain's CDR3 is CASTTFWGAGYGYTF. Here the CDR3 DNA reads TGTGCCAGCACCACTTTTTGGGGGGCTGGATATGGCTACACCTTC.

The chain joins TRBV20-1 to TRBJ1-3; D might be TRBD1 (5 bases). The CDR3 spans 17 residues. CDR1 DFQATT and CDR2 SNEGSKA come from the germline V gene (reference sequence). Trimming shortened V by 1 base and J by 4 bases, and 20 bases separated the two germline ends. CDR3 DNA sequence: TGCAGTGCTAGAGCCGGGGGGGTAGCCCCGGCAGGAAACACCATATATTTT. Its translation: CSARAGGVAPAGNTIYF.

The chain joins TRBV6-5 to TRBJ2-1; no clear D. CDR1 and CDR2 from the germline V gene are MNHEY and SVGAGI. CDR3 length: 14 residues. V gave up 6 bases and J gave up 6 bases, with 15 bases separating them. The CDR3 reads CASSPGTTGNEQFF. The DNA for the CDR3 is TGTGCCAGCAGCCCCGGAACCACCGGCAATGAGCAGTTCTTC.